These 2 T cell receptor beta chains were all obtained from the same sample, sequenced in a study of OX40 agonist ivuxolimab in advanced cancers. Receptor amplification or capture employed the immunoSEQ multiplex PCR assay. The source is immuneACCESS, and TCRdb retained only in-frame sequences with V and J called. Part of the clones is not carried over; for the studies checked, unresolved V genes explain less than half of this, and the remainder is unexplained. This sample has some 74,000 clones in its table, and about 90% of those were observed once. About 0.3% of the sample is taken by the ten largest. The specimen was CD4+ or CD8+ T cells sorted from blood, collected in a trial of the OX40 agonist ivuxolimab. The receptors were gathered from an adult with an advanced solid tumor such as melanoma, head and neck, liver or kidney cancer.

This chain links TRBV5-1 with TRBJ2-3, with 9 bases fitting TRBD1. Germline V gene sequence: CDR1 SGHRS, CDR2 YFSETQ. V lost 4 bases to trimming and J lost 5 bases; unmatched junction nucleotides: 8. The CDR3 has 15 amino acids. CDR3 residues: CASSAGTGLGDTQYF. CDR3 coding DNA: TGCGCCAGCAGCGCCGGGACAGGGTTAGGAGATACGCAGTATTTT.

J is TRBJ1-1 and V is TRBV2; D perhaps matches TRBD1 (6 bases). The CDR3 consists of 15 residues. The V gene lost 9 bases and the J gene lost 0 bases, with 17 bases spanning the gap. Per the germline V gene, CDR1 is SNHLY and CDR2 is FYNNEI. The CDR3 spells CARNKGTGLNTEAFF. The CDR3 DNA reads TGTGCCAGAAATAAGGGTACAGGGCTGAACACTGAAGCTTTCTTT.